This T cell receptor beta chain was obtained from a study of regulatory T cells in long-lasting Graves disease. CDR3 length equals 14 residues. CDR1 and CDR2 (germline): MNHEY, SMNVEV (reference sequence). V lost 3 bases and J 1 base, leaving 9 bases between the germline ends. Time point reported: persistent/refractory GD, antithyroid drugs over 5 years with positive TRAb. The TCR library was made from RNA that had been extracted from PBMCs in TRIzol. Relying on iRepertoire HTBI primers and Arm-PCR of CDR3 regions, the team built TCR beta libraries. One entry per CDR3 protein results from TCRdb running MiXCR on the multiplex PCR reads. The sample lists roughly 400,000 distinct CDR3 sequences, 21% occurring once. This clonotype was seen ten or more times.

The chain recombines TRBV27 with TRBJ1-1; D remains unclear. This clonotype was sampled from a female donor with Graves disease. Sequencing was performed on peripheral blood mononuclear cells (PBMCs), taken when the disease was refractory, from a patient treated with antithyroid drugs. The CDR3 DNA reads TGTGCCAGCAGTTTTATGCCCAAGAACACTGAAGCTTTCTTT. The encoded protein is CASSFMPKNTEAFF.